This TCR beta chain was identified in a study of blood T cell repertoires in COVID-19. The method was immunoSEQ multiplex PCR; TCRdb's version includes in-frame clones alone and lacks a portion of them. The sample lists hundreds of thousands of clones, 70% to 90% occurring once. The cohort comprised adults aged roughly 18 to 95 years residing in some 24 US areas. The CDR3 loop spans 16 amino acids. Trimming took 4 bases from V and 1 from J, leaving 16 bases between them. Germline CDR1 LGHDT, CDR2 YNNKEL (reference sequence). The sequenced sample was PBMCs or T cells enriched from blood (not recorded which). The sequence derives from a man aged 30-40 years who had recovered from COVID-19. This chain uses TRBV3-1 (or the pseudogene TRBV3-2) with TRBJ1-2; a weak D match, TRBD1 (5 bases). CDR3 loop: CASSLSGEGNNYGYTF. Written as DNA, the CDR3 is TGTGCCAGCAGCCTATCGGGGGAGGGAAATAACTATGGCTACACCTTC.